This entry lists 21 T cell receptor beta chains sequenced from one sample in a study of blood T cells in healthy people across ages. For the second PCR, which ran for about 7 to 11 cycles, a sample-barcoded 5' primer and a J-beta primer mix were used. TCRdb reprocessed the 5' RACE reads with MiXCR, giving one entry per CDR3 protein. The sample has approximately 940,000 distinct CDR3 sequences, around 46% seen once; the top ten hold over 10%. The sample comprised blood. These receptors all stem from a man aged 25 to 45 in good health.

The rearrangement joins TRBV7-2 to TRBJ1-1; 9 bases match TRBD1. V was clipped by 5 bases and J by 5 bases; unmatched bases: 12. The germline V gene encodes CDR1 SGHTA and CDR2 FQGNSA. The CDR3 length is 16 residues. The CDR3 protein is CASSIHPGQGRTEAFF. CDR3 DNA: TGTGCCAGCAGCATCCACCCCGGACAGGGGAGAACTGAAGCTTTCTTT.

The V call is TRBV29-1, the J call TRBJ2-4; 8 positions agree with TRBD1. Judging by the DNA end, TRBJ2-7 fits better; the J call may be wrong. CDR1 is SQVTM and CDR2 is ANQGSEA in the germline V gene. The CDR3 is 12 residues long. CDR3 in amino acids: CSVFTGGYEQYF. DNA for the CDR3: TGCAGCGTTTTCACAGGGGGCTACGAGCAGTACTTC.

The CDR3 nucleotides read TGTGCCACCAGCTCAATCGGGGGGGGCGGGAGTGAGCAGTTCTTC. Its protein is CATSSIGGGGSEQFF. This chain uses TRBV24-1 with TRBJ2-1, with 8 bases matching TRBD2. CDR3 length: 15 residues. Trimming at V came to 7 bases and at J to 9 bases, leaving 13 bases not matched to a gene. CDR1 is KGHDR, CDR2 SFDVKD, per germline.

This clonotype was detected only a few times. This chain uses TRBV10-3 with TRBJ2-7, with D unresolved. The V gene lost 0 bases and the J gene lost 6 bases, with 15 bases spanning the gap. This CDR3 spans 15 amino acids. Germline V gives CDR1 ENHRY, CDR2 SYGVKD. DNA of the CDR3: TGTGCCATCAGTGAGTCGGCAGTAGCTATGACCGAGCAGTACTTC. Translated, it gives CAISESAVAMTEQYF.

This clonotype was detected many times. The rearrangement joins TRBV6-1 to TRBJ2-7, with D unclear. CDR1 is MNHNS and CDR2 is SASEGT in the germline V gene. This CDR3 has 14 residues. Deletions cut 4 bases from V and 0 bases from J, with 10 bases between. The CDR3 loop reads CASSVPDSSYEQYF. The CDR3 bases are TGTGCCAGCAGTGTTCCAGATAGCTCCTACGAGCAGTACTTC.

This chain uses TRBV4-3 with TRBJ1-5; weak D call: TRBD1 (5 bases). The CDR3 totals 15 residues. Germline loops: CDR1 LGHNA, CDR2 YSLEER. Trimming removed 1 base at V and 6 bases at J, with 13 bases between. DNA of the CDR3: TGCGCCAGCAGCCAAGGCGGGGGTCCGTTTCAGCCCCAGCATTTT. Its protein is CASSQGGGPFQPQHF.

The chain links TRBV20-1 to TRBJ1-5; 7 bases agree with TRBD1. J gave up 4 bases and V 5 bases, and 5 bases lay outside the gene matches. This CDR3 has 13 amino acids. Germline CDR1 is DFQATT and CDR2 is SNEGSKA (reference sequence). The CDR3 reads CSALRDRNQPQHF. The DNA of the CDR3 is TGCAGTGCTCTCCGGGACAGAAATCAGCCCCAGCATTTT.

As concerns this clonotype: The junction departs from germline at one end; a sequencing error may be responsible. The V gene is TRBV5-1, the J gene TRBJ1-1; D not certain. CDR3 length: 15 residues. Germline V gene lookup returns CDR1 SGHRS and CDR2 YFSETQ. CDR3 nucleotide sequence: TGCGCCAGTAGCTTTGGTGGTGAGGGTAGCACTGAAGCTTTCTTT. Translating it yields CASSFGGEGSTEAFF.

The chain has TRBV7-9 and TRBJ2-1; TRBD2 matches at 8 bases. V was pared by 7 bases and J by 0 bases, with 14 bases of the junction left unmatched. Germline CDR1 and CDR2: SEHNR and FQNEAQ (reference sequence). The CDR3 is 18 amino acids. This CDR3 reads CASTPGTSFVSSYNEQFF. CDR3 nucleotides: TGTGCCAGCACCCCCGGGACTAGTTTTGTTAGCTCCTACAATGAGCAGTTCTTC.

The rearrangement uses TRBV6-2 or TRBV6-3 and TRBJ2-2; 9 bases match TRBD1. The CDR3 extends over 15 amino acids. Germline loops: CDR1 MNHEY, CDR2 SVGEGT. V lost 7 bases, J lost 6 bases, and 9 bases stayed unmatched. The CDR3 reads CASTTGTGKSGELFF. The CDR3 region has the DNA TGTGCCAGCACTACCGGGACAGGGAAATCCGGGGAGCTGTTTTTT.

In its sample, this clonotype was seen a few times. The rearrangement uses TRBV9 and TRBJ2-5; 15 bases align to TRBD2. V trimming: 4 bases; J trimming: 5 bases; junction bases outside the gene matches: 6. The CDR3 is 16 residues long. The germline gives CDR1 SGDLS, CDR2 YYNGEE. As DNA, the CDR3 is TGTGCCAGCAGCATCGGGACTAGCGGGGGGACTGAGACCCAGTACTTC. It specifies CASSIGTSGGTETQYF.

This clonotype was seen a handful of times. CDR3 coding DNA: TGTGCCAGCAGTGCGGGACAGCACTATGGCTACACCTTC. Encoded protein: CASSAGQHYGYTF. V and J are TRBV25-1 and TRBJ1-2; 7 bases map to TRBD1. Germline V gene lookup returns CDR1 MGHDK and CDR2 SYGVNS. This CDR3 comprises 13 residues. J lost 3 bases, V lost 4 bases, and 2 bases had no gene match.

V and J are TRBV2 and TRBJ1-1, with 9 bases matching TRBD1. This CDR3 region has 14 residues. V gave up 7 bases and J gave up 3 bases; unmatched junction bases: 6. Germline CDR1 and CDR2: SNHLY and FYNNEI. The CDR3 DNA follows: TGTGCCAGCAACCCGGGACAGGGCTACACTGAAGCTTTCTTT. Residues: CASNPGQGYTEAFF. Full variable domain (outside the CDR3, taken from reference TRBV2 and TRBJ1-1): EPEVTQTPSHQVTQMGQEVILRCVPISNHLYFYWYRQILGQKVEFLVSFYNNEISEKSEIFDDQFSVERPDGSNFTLKIRSTKLEDSAMYFCASNPGQGYTEAFFGQGTRLTVV.

The chain carries TRBV12-3 or TRBV12-4 and TRBJ2-5; possible D gene TRBD1, 6 bases. The CDR3 covers 15 residues. V was shortened by 6 bases and J by 2 bases, with 16 bases between the two germline ends. The CDR3 DNA reads TGTGCCAGCAGCCGAGGGGGTTACCGTCAAGAGACCCAGTACTTC. Amino acids: CASSRGGYRQETQYF.

The CDR3: CSALRLLSLTDTQYF. The CDR3 nucleotides are TGCAGTGCCCTAAGACTCCTATCTCTCACAGATACGCAGTATTTT. The chain is built from TRBV20-1 and TRBJ2-3, with D unclear. Trimming took 6 bases from V and 2 from J, leaving 18 bases between them. The CDR3 loop spans 15 amino acids. The V gene's germline CDR1 is DFQATT and CDR2 SNEGSKA (reference sequence).

The rearrangement joins TRBV2 to TRBJ2-1; perhaps TRBD1 as D (6 bases). The CDR3 runs 14 residues. The germline CDR1 and CDR2 sequences are SNHLY and FYNNEI. Trimming pared 6 bases from V and 4 bases from J, leaving 13 bases between. The CDR3 loop is CASRIDRTYNEQFF. The CDR3 DNA is TGTGCCAGCAGGATCGACAGGACGTACAATGAGCAGTTCTTC.

This clonotype came up a few times. The rearrangement joins TRBV6-5 to TRBJ2-1; TRBD2 is a possible D gene (7 bases). CDR1 is MNHEY and CDR2 is SVGAGI in the germline V gene. The CDR3 consists of 14 residues. The V gene lost 2 bases and the J gene lost 9 bases, with 14 bases spanning the gap. The CDR3 coding sequence is TGTGCCAGCAGTTACGCGCAGGGGAGGGCTGAGCAGTTCTTC. Amino acids: CASSYAQGRAEQFF.

This clonotype came up once. The chain couples TRBV6-5 to TRBJ2-6; the D gene could be TRBD1 or TRBD2 (5 bases each). This CDR3 region has 21 residues. CDR1 and CDR2 from the germline V gene are MNHEY and SVGAGI. V lost 1 base and J 4 bases, leaving 26 bases between the germline ends. The CDR3 DNA follows: TGTGCCAGCAGTTACTTACGCTTCGCGGGCAGGGCGGAGTGGGGGGCCAACGTCCTGACTTTC. Translating gives CASSYLRFAGRAEWGANVLTF.

This clonotype has just a few counts. The chain couples TRBV7-2 to TRBJ1-2; no clear D gene. V shed 6 bases and J shed 7 bases, with 12 bases lying between them. The germline V gene encodes CDR1 SGHTA and CDR2 FQGNSA. The CDR3 spans 12 residues. The CDR3 nucleotides read TGTGCCAGCAGTTCCGAGGTTGGTGGCTACACCTTC. This translates into CASSSEVGGYTF.

V and J are TRBV7-8 and TRBJ2-1; 10 nucleotides align to TRBD2. Germline CDR1 is SGHVS and CDR2 is FQNEAQ. This CDR3 comprises 15 residues. The ends lost 0 bases at V and 7 bases at J; junction bases unmatched: 3. Written as DNA, the CDR3 is TGTGCCAGCAGCTTAGCAGCGGGGGGGGCGAATGAGCAGTTCTTC. Translation gives CASSLAAGGANEQFF.

The J gene is TRBJ2-5, the V gene TRBV18, with unresolved D. The V end lost 2 bases, the J end lost 5 bases, and 15 bases lay between the germline ends. The length of the CDR3 is 15 residues. In germline, CDR1 is KGHSH, CDR2 LQKENI. The CDR3 nucleotides read TGTGCCAGCTCACCATCGGAAGGGTTGGTGGAGACCCAGTACTTC. Protein: CASSPSEGLVETQYF.